One and the same sample provided the 6 T cell receptor beta chains below, sequenced in a study of identical twins' blood T cells. MiXCR, applied by TCRdb to the 5' RACE reads, yields one record per CDR3 protein. The table has about 370,000 distinct CDR3 sequences, 28% seen once. The sample consisted of PBMCs. These receptor sequences come from a woman aged 18 to 49 in good health.

This clonotype was detected a few times. The chain is built from TRBV5-1 and TRBJ1-2, with 7 bases matching TRBD1. CDR3 length: 15 amino acids. Per germline, CDR1 SGHRS and CDR2 YFSETQ. Trimming removed 4 bases from V and 0 bases from J; junction bases left unmatched: 6. The CDR3 spells CASSPRGVANYGYTF. The CDR3 coding sequence is TGCGCCAGCAGCCCCAGGGGGGTGGCTAACTATGGCTACACCTTC.

The rearrangement joins TRBV7-8 to TRBJ2-7; D is ambiguous. The V end lost 5 bases, the J end lost 3 bases, and 8 bases lay between the germline ends. Germline lookup yields CDR1 SGHVS and CDR2 FQNEAQ. The CDR3 length is 12 residues. This CDR3 reads CASSPSLYEQYF. The CDR3 DNA reads as TGTGCCAGCAGCCCCAGTCTCTACGAGCAGTACTTC.

This clonotype has more than one count but fewer than ten. CDR3 DNA sequence: TGTGCCAGCAGCTCGGCCGGCCCCTCTGAAGCTTTCTTT. It encodes CASSSAGPSEAFF. This chain connects TRBV7-8 to TRBJ1-1, with D uncertain. CDR3 length: 13 amino acids. Germline V gene sequence: CDR1 SGHVS, CDR2 FQNEAQ. V lost 4 bases and J 6 bases, leaving 12 bases between the germline ends.

V gene TRBV20-1 combines with J gene TRBJ2-3, with D tentatively TRBD2 (6 bases). Germline CDR1 reads DFQATT; CDR2 reads SNEGSKA (reference sequence). The CDR3 sequence is 9 residues long. V was trimmed by 8 bases and J by 9 bases, leaving 9 bases between them. Written as DNA, the CDR3 is TGCAGTAAAGGAGGGACGCAGTATTTT. Translation: CSKGGTQYF.

The V and J genes are TRBV20-1 and TRBJ1-1; unclear D gene. Germline CDR1 and CDR2: DFQATT and SNEGSKA (reference sequence). Trimming left V 6 bases short and J 0 bases short, with 11 bases between. This CDR3 is 13 amino acids long. The chain's CDR3 is CSAKTRVNTEAFF. The CDR3 DNA follows: TGCAGTGCGAAGACAAGGGTGAACACTGAAGCTTTCTTT.

This clonotype was detected many times. The chain combines TRBV2 with TRBJ1-4; D gene uncertain. This CDR3 contains 15 residues. Between the trimmed V and J ends, which lost 7 bases and 4 bases, there was a span of 16 bases. Per germline, CDR1 SNHLY and CDR2 FYNNEI. The CDR3 sequence is CASKASAAVNEKLFF. CDR3 nucleotides: TGTGCCAGCAAGGCCAGCGCAGCTGTTAATGAAAAACTGTTTTTT. The complete variable domain, with remaining parts taken from reference TRBV2 and TRBJ1-4, reads EPEVTQTPSHQVTQMGQEVILRCVPISNHLYFYWYRQILGQKVEFLVSFYNNEISEKSEIFDDQFSVERPDGSNFTLKIRSTKLEDSAMYFCASKASAAVNEKLFFGSGTQLSVL.